The T cell receptor (beta chain) under discussion was sequenced for a study of T cells after yellow fever vaccination. Study at large: SMART-Seq v4 Ultra Low Input handled preparation of low-cell-number fractions. Findings and limits, study-wide: The study re-detected most primary-vaccination clones after the booster (around 96% CD4, roughly 85% CD8). Weaker, the secondary response peaked sooner, at day 5 versus 15. Repertoires obtained by FACS sorting could include abundant clonotypes that entered as contaminants from the bulk population.

Of note for this clonotype: Antigen unknown.

MiXCR, run by TCRdb on the 5' RACE reads, gives a single entry per CDR3 protein. The sample has tens of thousands of distinct CDR3 sequences; about 7.3% are singletons. Germline V gene data show CDR1 as MGHRA and CDR2 as YSYEKL. J was trimmed by 1 base and V by 4 bases; bases with no gene match: 4. The CDR3 spans 16 residues. The chain couples TRBV4-1 to TRBJ2-7; 13 nucleotides agree with TRBD2. Sample: CD8+ T cells sorted from PBMCs, taken around 10 days after the first yellow fever vaccination. This clonotype was sampled from a man between 18 and 29 years old who received the YFV17D yellow fever vaccine. This chain's CDR3 is CASSPGLAGQSYEQYF. Here the CDR3 DNA reads TGCGCCAGCAGCCCGGGACTAGCGGGGCAGTCCTACGAGCAGTACTTC.